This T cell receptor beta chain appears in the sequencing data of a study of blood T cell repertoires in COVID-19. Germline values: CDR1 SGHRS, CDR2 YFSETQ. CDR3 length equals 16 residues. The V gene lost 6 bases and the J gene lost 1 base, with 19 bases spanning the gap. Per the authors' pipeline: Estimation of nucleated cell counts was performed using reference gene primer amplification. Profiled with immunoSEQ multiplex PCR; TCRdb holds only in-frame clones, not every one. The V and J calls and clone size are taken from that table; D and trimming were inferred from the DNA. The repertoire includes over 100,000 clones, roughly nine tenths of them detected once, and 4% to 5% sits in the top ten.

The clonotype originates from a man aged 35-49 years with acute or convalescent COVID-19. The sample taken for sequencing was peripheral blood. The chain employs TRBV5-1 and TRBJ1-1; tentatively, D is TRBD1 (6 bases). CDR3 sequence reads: CASIDIGGAPNTEAFF. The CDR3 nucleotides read TGCGCCAGCATTGATATTGGGGGGGCACCGAACACTGAAGCTTTCTTT.